These 18 T cell receptor beta chains originate from one sample sequenced in a study of beta chain features in type 1 diabetes. The isolated RNA, all of it, was reverse transcribed, so expressed TCRB transcripts were what got sequenced. Clones were read by immunoSEQ multiplex PCR, and TCRdb kept only the in-frame ones, dropping some. There are 360,000 or so clones in the sample; roughly a fifth occur only once, and around 0.045% lies in the top ten. Material: naive CD4+ T cells from blood. The receptors come from a woman in her late teens or twenties in good health.

There are a few counts of this clone. The genes are TRBV29-1 and TRBJ1-2; D not resolved. Trimming took off 5 bases at V and 2 bases at J, with 6 bases between the two ends. CDR1 and CDR2 from the germline V gene are SQVTM and ANQGSEA. The CDR3 runs 11 residues. CDR3 nucleotide sequence: TGCAGCGTTACAGAAAACTATGGCTACACCTTC. Translation gives CSVTENYGYTF.

In its sample, this clone was seen a few times. The chain couples TRBV30 to TRBJ1-2; D gene unclear. This CDR3 contains 13 residues. Germline V gene sequence: CDR1 GTSNPN, CDR2 SVGIG (reference sequence). V was clipped by 6 bases and J by 7 bases, with 18 bases between them. The chain's CDR3 is CACTFNEYGGYTF. DNA for the CDR3: TGTGCCTGCACCTTTAACGAATACGGTGGCTACACCTTC.

As concerns this clone: At the DNA level, this CDR3 is encoded by other sequences in the same sample as well. The V call is TRBV20-1, the J call TRBJ1-2; TRBD1 might be the D (5 bases). The CDR3 is 11 residues long. Germline V gives CDR1 DFQATT, CDR2 SNEGSKA (reference sequence). Deletions cut 6 bases from V and 3 bases from J, with 8 bases between. Written as DNA, the CDR3 is TGCAGTGCAGGGGTGGACTATGGCTACACCTTC. It yields the protein CSAGVDYGYTF.

V usage is TRBV5-6 and J usage is TRBJ1-6; 8 bases match TRBD1. This CDR3 region has 16 residues. V shed 1 base and J 10 bases; nucleotides not matched to a gene: 10. Germline V gene sequence: CDR1 SGHDT, CDR2 YYEEEE. The CDR3: CASSLRMAGGGSPLHF. CDR3 bases: TGTGCCAGCAGCTTGCGAATGGCAGGGGGCGGCTCACCCCTCCACTTT.

This clone appeared a few times. The CDR3 DNA reads TGTGCCTGGAACCCGGGACAGGGAGGAAGGTACTATGGCTACACCTTC. Its translation: CAWNPGQGGRYYGYTF. The rearrangement uses TRBV30 and TRBJ1-2, with 9 bases aligning to TRBD1. CDR1 and CDR2 from the germline V gene are GTSNPN and SVGIG (reference sequence). This CDR3 is built from 16 residues. Germline trimming cut 4 bases from V and 3 bases from J; bases unmatched to any gene: 12.

The V gene is TRBV29-1, the J gene TRBJ1-1; a weak D match, TRBD1 (6 bases). CDR3 length equals 13 residues. V lost 7 bases to trimming and J lost 2 bases, with 14 bases between them. Germline loops: CDR1 SQVTM, CDR2 ANQGSEA. CDR3 sequence: CSGGAGANTEAFF. In nucleotides, the CDR3 is TGCAGCGGGGGGGCGGGGGCCAACACTGAAGCTTTCTTT. The full variable domain, in which reference TRBV29-1 and TRBJ1-1 provide the parts outside the CDR3, is SAVISQKPSRDICQRGTSLTIQCQVDSQVTMMFWYRQQPGQSLTLIATANQGSEATYESGFVIDKFPISRPNLTFSTLTVSNMSPEDSSIYLCSGGAGANTEAFFGQGTRLTVV.

The chain links TRBV7-3 to TRBJ2-6; D is perhaps TRBD2 (6 bases). The ends were cut back, 5 bases at V and 2 bases at J, with 19 bases in the middle. This CDR3 is 18 amino acids long. CDR1 SGHTA and CDR2 FQGTGA come from the germline V gene. CDR3 loop: CASSIPPGVSPGANVLTF. The CDR3 bases are TGTGCCAGCAGCATCCCTCCGGGGGTCTCCCCTGGGGCCAACGTCCTGACTTTC.

The chain joins TRBV5-1 to TRBJ2-7; tentatively, D is TRBD2 (5 bases). Germline assignment: CDR1 SGHRS and CDR2 YFSETQ. This CDR3 spans 14 amino acids. V shed 4 bases and J shed 0 bases, with 11 bases lying between them. CDR3 bases: TGCGCCAGCAGCCCAGACACTAGCTCCTACGAGCAGTACTTC. It specifies CASSPDTSSYEQYF.

The chain carries TRBV4-1 and TRBJ2-5, with 15 bases matching TRBD2. The CDR3 consists of 18 residues. CDR1 and CDR2 (germline): MGHRA, YSYEKL. V trimming: 3 bases; J trimming: 1 base; junction bases outside the gene matches: 6. This CDR3 is CASSQAGLAGGPQETQYF. As DNA, the CDR3 is TGCGCCAGCAGCCAGGCAGGACTAGCGGGGGGGCCCCAAGAGACCCAGTACTTC.

This chain uses TRBV6-6 with TRBJ1-1; TRBD1 agrees at 8 bases. Germline V gene data show CDR1 as MNHNY and CDR2 as SVGAGI (reference sequence). The trim removed 5 bases at V and 4 bases at J, leaving 6 bases unmatched. The CDR3 runs 14 residues. The CDR3 DNA reads TGTGCCAGCAGTACTCAGACAGGGGCCACTGAAGCTTTCTTT. Its translation: CASSTQTGATEAFF.

The chain uses TRBV7-2 and TRBJ2-7; tentatively, D is TRBD1 (5 bases). Germline CDR1 reads SGHTA; CDR2 reads FQGNSA. This CDR3 has 13 residues. V gave up 8 bases and J gave up 7 bases, with 18 bases separating them. Here the CDR3 reads CASVDTVGLEQYF. The CDR3, as DNA: TGTGCCAGCGTGGACACGGTGGGGTTGGAGCAGTACTTC.

The genes are TRBV7-2 and TRBJ2-3; 7 nucleotides align to TRBD2. Germline assignment: CDR1 SGHTA and CDR2 FQGNSA. V lost 2 bases and J lost 4; bases outside the gene matches: 9. This CDR3 contains 16 residues. CDR3 sequence (DNA): TGTGCCAGCAGCTTATCTGTGGGAGGGATGGCAGATACGCAGTATTTT. Its protein is CASSLSVGGMADTQYF.

This clone occurred once. The chain combines TRBV7-6 with TRBJ1-5, with 7 positions matching TRBD1. The trim removed 5 bases at V and 2 bases at J, leaving 9 bases unmatched. This CDR3 spans 16 amino acids. Looked up from germline, CDR1 is SGHVS and CDR2 is FNYEAQ. The CDR3: CASSRGQPGGNQPQHF. DNA for the CDR3: TGTGCCAGCAGCAGGGGACAGCCGGGTGGCAATCAGCCCCAGCATTTT.

This clone has more than one count but fewer than ten. The chain couples TRBV7-3 to TRBJ1-1; D not resolved. This CDR3 region has 13 residues. Trimming removed 5 bases at V and 4 bases at J, with 11 bases between. Germline V gene lookup returns CDR1 SGHTA and CDR2 FQGTGA. CDR3: CASSQAEGTEAFF. In DNA form, the CDR3 reads TGTGCCAGCAGCCAAGCGGAGGGCACTGAAGCTTTCTTT.

This clone has just a few counts. The chain links TRBV4-3 to TRBJ2-3, with D possibly TRBD1 on 5 matching bases. V was pared by 0 bases and J by 4 bases, with 11 bases between. This CDR3 spans 15 amino acids. CDR1 and CDR2 (germline): LGHNA, YSLEER. The CDR3 nucleotides are TGCGCCAGCAGCCAAGACGCAGGGATGGCAGATACGCAGTATTTT. Translation gives CASSQDAGMADTQYF.

The chain employs TRBV4-2 and TRBJ2-1; possible D gene TRBD1, 6 bases. The V end was cut by 2 bases, the J end by 0 bases, with 11 bases between. The CDR3 has 16 amino acids. The germline gives CDR1 LGHNA, CDR2 YNFKEQ. The CDR3 nucleotides read TGTGCCAGCAGCCAACAAGGACAGAGCTCCTACAATGAGCAGTTCTTC. It codes for CASSQQGQSSYNEQFF.

This clone has a handful of counts. The chain employs TRBV5-6 and TRBJ1-1, with 9 bases matching TRBD1. There are 13 residues in the CDR3. CDR1 is SGHDT, CDR2 YYEEEE, per germline. V shed 3 bases and J 5 bases; nucleotides not matched to a gene: 2. The DNA of the CDR3 is TGTGCCAGCAGCTGGGACAGGGATACTGAAGCTTTCTTT. Translation gives CASSWDRDTEAFF.

The rearrangement joins TRBV4-2 to TRBJ1-2; 7 bases align to TRBD1. V trimming: 4 bases; J trimming: 4 bases; junction bases outside the gene matches: 9. Germline lookup yields CDR1 LGHNA and CDR2 YNFKEQ. The CDR3 extends over 15 amino acids. The CDR3: CASSPSDRALYGYTF. The CDR3 nucleotides are TGTGCCAGCAGCCCCTCAGACAGGGCCCTCTATGGCTACACCTTC.